This TCR beta chain was sequenced for a study of cytomegalovirus exposure and HLA in healthy donors. Regarding this clone: The antigen is not known.

PCR amplification relied on 60 Vbeta primers (plus 13 Jbeta primers). Produced via immunoSEQ multiplex PCR; TCRdb's table is partial and in-frame only. The table lists under 60,000 clones. Study observations and caveats: Later, TCR association rates were found to vary by HLA locus, highest for DRB1 and lowest for HLA-C. Further analysis was carried out later, and it showed several of the most significant clusters appearing linked to common viral pathogens.

This CDR3 region has 16 residues. Germline V lookup: CDR1 SGHTS, CDR2 YDEGEE. Trimming cost V 0 bases and J 0 bases; bases outside gene matches: 5. The rearrangement uses TRBV5-8 and TRBJ1-1, with 7 positions matching TRBD1. The TCR was taken from a woman younger than 45 in good health and CMV-seropositive. The sequencing sample was made of PBMCs. CDR3 DNA: TGTGCCAGCAGCTTGGGGGAGGACAGGCTGAACACTGAAGCTTTCTTT. It codes for CASSLGEDRLNTEAFF.